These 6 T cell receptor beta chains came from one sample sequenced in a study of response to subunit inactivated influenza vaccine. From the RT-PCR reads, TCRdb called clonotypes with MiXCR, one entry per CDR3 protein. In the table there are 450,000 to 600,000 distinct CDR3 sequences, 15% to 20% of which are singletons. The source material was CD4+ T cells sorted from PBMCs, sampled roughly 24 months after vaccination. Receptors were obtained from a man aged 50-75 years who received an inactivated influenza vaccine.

The CDR3 region is CASSSDRGEQYF. For the CDR3, the DNA is TGCGCCAGCAGCTCGGACAGGGGCGAGCAGTACTTC. The V call is TRBV5-1, the J call TRBJ2-7, with TRBD1 matching 9 bases. The CDR3 is 12 residues long. V shed 3 bases and J 6 bases; nucleotides not matched to a gene: 1. Germline V gene data show CDR1 as SGHRS and CDR2 as YFSETQ.

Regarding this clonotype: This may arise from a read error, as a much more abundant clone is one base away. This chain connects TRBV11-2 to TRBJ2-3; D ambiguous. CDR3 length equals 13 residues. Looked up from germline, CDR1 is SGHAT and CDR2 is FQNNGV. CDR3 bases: TGTGCCAGCAGCTGGGCCGAAGCAGATACGCTGTATTTT. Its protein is CASSWAEADTLYF.

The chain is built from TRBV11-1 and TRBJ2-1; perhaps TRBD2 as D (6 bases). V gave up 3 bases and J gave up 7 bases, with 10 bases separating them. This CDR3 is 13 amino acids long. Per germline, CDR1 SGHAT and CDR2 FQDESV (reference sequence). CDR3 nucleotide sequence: TGTGCCAGCAGCTTTTCTGGGGGGAATGAGCAGTTCTTC. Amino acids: CASSFSGGNEQFF.

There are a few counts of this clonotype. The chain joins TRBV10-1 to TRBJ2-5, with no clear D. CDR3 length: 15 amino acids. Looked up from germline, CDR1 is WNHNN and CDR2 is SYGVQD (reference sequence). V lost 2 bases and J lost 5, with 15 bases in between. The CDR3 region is CASSELSGPQETQYF. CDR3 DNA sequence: TGCGCCAGCAGTGAGCTTTCCGGACCGCAGGAGACCCAGTACTTC.

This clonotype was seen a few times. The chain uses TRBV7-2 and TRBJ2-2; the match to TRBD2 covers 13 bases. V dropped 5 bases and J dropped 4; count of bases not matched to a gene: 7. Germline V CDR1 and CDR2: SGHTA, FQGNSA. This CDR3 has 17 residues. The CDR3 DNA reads TGTGCCAGCAGCAATAGACTAGCGGGAGGCCGCACCGGGGAGCTGTTTTTT. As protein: CASSNRLAGGRTGELFF.

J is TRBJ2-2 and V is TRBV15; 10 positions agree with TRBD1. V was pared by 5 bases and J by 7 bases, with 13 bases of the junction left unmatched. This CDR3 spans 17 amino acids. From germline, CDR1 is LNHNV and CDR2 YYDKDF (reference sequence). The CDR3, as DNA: TGTGCCACCAGCCTCACCCGGACAGGGGGGGCGAGCGGGGAGCTGTTTTTT. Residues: CATSLTRTGGASGELFF.